The 13 T cell receptor beta chains reported below all come from one sample, sequenced in a study of cytomegalovirus exposure and HLA in healthy donors. PCR amplification relied on 60 Vbeta primers (plus 13 Jbeta primers). The data were produced by immunoSEQ multiplex PCR, yet TCRdb's version contains in-frame clones alone and is incomplete. The sample has approximately 150,000 clones; approximately 85% are singletons. Sequenced: PBMCs. These receptors were taken from a woman in her thirties or forties in good health and CMV-seronegative.

V usage is TRBV6-6 and J usage is TRBJ1-5; possibly TRBD1 for D (6 bases). V gave up 7 bases and J gave up 7 bases, with 17 bases separating them. Germline-derived CDR1 and CDR2 are MNHNY and SVGAGI (reference sequence). There are 14 residues in the CDR3. The CDR3 nucleotides are TGTGCCAGCACCGAAACGGACAGTATACAGCCCCAGCATTTT. This encodes CASTETDSIQPQHF.

V is TRBV5-4 and J is TRBJ2-1, with TRBD1 matching over 7 bases. Germline lookup yields CDR1 SGHNT and CDR2 YYREEE (reference sequence). There are 15 residues in the CDR3. With V trimmed by 1 base and J by 6 bases, 7 bases remained unmatched. The CDR3 nucleotides read TGTGCCAGCAGCTTGCGGACAGGCCTCATCAATGAGCAGTTCTTC. Amino acid sequence: CASSLRTGLINEQFF.

J is TRBJ2-5 and V is TRBV27, with D perhaps TRBD1 (6 bases). The CDR3 runs to 15 residues. The V gene lost 5 bases and the J gene lost 5 bases, with 18 bases spanning the gap. Germline assignment: CDR1 MNHEY and CDR2 SMNVEV (reference sequence). CDR3: CASSPRSQGPETQYF. DNA of the CDR3: TGTGCCAGCAGTCCGCGCTCACAGGGTCCGGAGACCCAGTACTTC.

This chain connects TRBV5-1 to TRBJ2-5; maybe TRBD1 (5 bases). CDR1 and CDR2 from the germline V gene are SGHRS and YFSETQ. This CDR3 region has 15 residues. The ends were cut back, 4 bases at V and 5 bases at J, with 18 bases in the middle. The CDR3 region is CASSAHQGSMETQYF. The CDR3 bases are TGCGCCAGCAGCGCCCACCAGGGCTCGATGGAGACCCAGTACTTC.

This clone was picked up one time. This chain joins TRBV10-3 and TRBJ2-7; possible D gene TRBD1, 6 bases. CDR1 is ENHRY and CDR2 is SYGVKD in the germline V gene. V lost 3 bases and J lost 6, with 21 bases in between. The CDR3 spans 16 residues. The CDR3 DNA sequence: TGTGCCATCAGTGACCCAATTTTGGGGCAGGGGTCCGAGCAGTACTTC. Its translation is CAISDPILGQGSEQYF.

This clone was counted only a few times. This rearrangement joins TRBV5-1 to TRBJ1-2, with 8 positions matching TRBD1. The CDR3 contains 15 residues. Germline CDR1 SGHRS, CDR2 YFSETQ. The junction had 11 bases not matched to a gene; V was cut back by 6 bases and J by 4 bases. The CDR3 reads CASKSSGTGSYGYTF. As DNA, the CDR3 is TGCGCCAGCAAATCGTCCGGGACAGGAAGCTATGGCTACACCTTC.

The gene calls are TRBV27 and TRBJ2-3; D unclear. The germline V gene encodes CDR1 MNHEY and CDR2 SMNVEV (reference sequence). V was clipped by 0 bases and J by 6 bases, with 13 bases between them. The length of the CDR3 is 15 residues. DNA of the CDR3: TGTGCCAGCAGTTTATCCCTATCCGGAGCTGATACGCAGTATTTT. As protein: CASSLSLSGADTQYF.

The chain has TRBV21-1 and TRBJ1-1; no check of the table's D call, TRBD1, against the DNA was made. TRBV21-1 is reported as a pseudogene. This CDR3 has 15 amino acids. CDR3 nucleotide sequence: TGTGCCAGCAGCAACCGGGACAGCCCGAACACTGAAGCTTTCTTT. Amino acid sequence: CASSNRDSPNTEAFF.

The CDR3 protein is CAIQGSTEAFF. CDR3 coding DNA: TGTGCCATCCAGGGTTCCACTGAAGCTTTCTTT. V is TRBV6-1 and J is TRBJ1-1; D might be TRBD1 (5 bases). This CDR3 region has 11 residues. V lost 10 bases and J lost 4, with 10 bases in between. Germline loops: CDR1 MNHNS, CDR2 SASEGT.

This chain connects TRBV6-5 to TRBJ2-1; D is unclear. The CDR3 has 16 residues. Germline CDR1 is MNHEY and CDR2 is SVGAGI. Trimming removed 3 bases from V and 0 bases from J, with 12 bases in between. CDR3 sequence (DNA): TGTGCCAGCAGTTATAGCCGGGTGAGCTCCTACAATGAGCAGTTCTTC. It translates to CASSYSRVSSYNEQFF.

This chain joins TRBV27 and TRBJ2-7; TRBD1 might be the D (5 bases). V gave up 6 bases and J gave up 2 bases, with 14 bases separating them. The CDR3 length is 14 residues. CDR1 and CDR2 (germline): MNHEY, SMNVEV (reference sequence). CDR3 bases: TGTGCCAGCAGCTTTAGGGGCGATCCCTACGAGCAGTACTTC. Amino acid sequence: CASSFRGDPYEQYF.

V and J are TRBV30 and TRBJ2-1, with TRBD2 as a possible D gene (6 bases). In germline, CDR1 is GTSNPN, CDR2 SVGIG (reference sequence). V lost 5 bases and J lost 3, with 14 bases in between. The CDR3 is made up of 14 amino acids. CDR3 in amino acids: CAWGPGLIYNEQFF. The CDR3 region has the DNA TGTGCCTGGGGACCGGGACTTATCTACAATGAGCAGTTCTTC.

The chain joins TRBV5-4 to TRBJ2-1, with 14 bases that match TRBD2. With V trimmed by 4 bases and J by 8 bases, 8 bases remained unmatched. The CDR3 runs 16 residues. The germline V gene encodes CDR1 SGHNT and CDR2 YYREEE (reference sequence). The CDR3 is CASSPTGTSGSYEQFF. The CDR3 DNA is TGTGCCAGCAGCCCGACCGGGACTAGCGGGAGCTATGAGCAGTTCTTC.